The rows below give T cell receptor beta chains drawn from one sample of a study of blood T cell repertoires in COVID-19. Assay used: immunoSEQ multiplex PCR; TCRdb lists only in-frame clones, some missing. The repertoire includes around 71,000 clones, approximately 86% of them detected once, and roughly 2% sits in the top ten. The sample taken for sequencing was peripheral blood. The receptors were gathered from a woman aged 55-69 years with acute or convalescent COVID-19. Each CDR3 is given with its conserved first and last residue. Each record gives: clone size, J gene, CDR3 length, D gene, V gene, CDR3 protein, CDR3 DNA. D genes are given only for firm matches. Only some rows state a clone size, as once, few, many or a class for expanded clones.

abundance: few
j_gene: TRBJ1-5
len: 14
d_gene: TRBD1
v_gene: TRBV30
CDR3aa: CAWSTGGGDQPQHF
CDR3nt: TGTGCCTGGTCAACAGGGGGAGGAGATCAGCCCCAGCATTTT

abundance: many
j_gene: TRBJ1-5
len: 14
d_gene: .
v_gene: TRBV28
CDR3aa: CASSSVQGRQPQHF
CDR3nt: TGTGCCAGCAGTTCGGTACAGGGTCGGCAGCCCCAGCATTTT

abundance: .
j_gene: TRBJ1-1
len: 14
d_gene: TRBD1
v_gene: TRBV7-9
CDR3aa: CASSFQGGDTEAFF
CDR3nt: TGTGCCAGCAGCTTTCAAGGGGGCGACACTGAAGCTTTCTTT

abundance: .
j_gene: TRBJ1-2
len: 14
d_gene: TRBD1
v_gene: TRBV6-5
CDR3aa: CASKKGTGNYGYTF
CDR3nt: TGTGCCAGCAAGAAGGGGACAGGGAACTATGGCTACACCTTC

abundance: .
j_gene: TRBJ1-1
len: 14
d_gene: TRBD1
v_gene: TRBV28
CDR3aa: CASSLQGARTEAFF
CDR3nt: TGTGCCAGCAGCTTACAGGGGGCCAGGACTGAAGCTTTCTTT

abundance: .
j_gene: TRBJ2-5
len: 14
d_gene: TRBD1
v_gene: TRBV7-9
CDR3aa: CASRHTQGFETQYF
CDR3nt: TGTGCCAGCAGGCATACACAGGGGTTCGAGACCCAGTACTTC

abundance: .
j_gene: TRBJ1-2
len: 15
d_gene: .
v_gene: TRBV6-5
CDR3aa: CASSYSAGGLNGYTF
CDR3nt: TGTGCCAGCAGTTACTCGGCCGGGGGGCTAAATGGCTACACCTTC

abundance: few
j_gene: TRBJ2-7
len: 12
d_gene: .
v_gene: TRBV11-2
CDR3aa: CASSLVNYEQYF
CDR3nt: TGTGCCAGCAGCTTAGTCAACTACGAGCAGTACTTC

abundance: .
j_gene: TRBJ1-1
len: 13
d_gene: .
v_gene: TRBV7-2
CDR3aa: CASSYRVFSEAFF
CDR3nt: TGTGCCAGCAGCTACAGGGTTTTTTCTGAAGCTTTCTTT

abundance: .
j_gene: TRBJ1-6
len: 14
d_gene: .
v_gene: TRBV19
CDR3aa: CASNPQGMNSPLHF
CDR3nt: TGTGCCAGTAATCCTCAGGGAATGAATTCACCCCTCCACTTT

abundance: once
j_gene: TRBJ1-4
len: 16
d_gene: TRBD1
v_gene: TRBV5-4
CDR3aa: CASSTQGGATNEKLFF
CDR3nt: TGTGCCAGCAGCACCCAAGGGGGCGCAACTAATGAAAAACTGTTTTTT

abundance: .
j_gene: TRBJ1-1
len: 13
d_gene: .
v_gene: TRBV27
CDR3aa: CASSLDMNTEAFF
CDR3nt: TGTGCCAGCAGTTTAGACATGAACACTGAAGCTTTCTTT

abundance: few
j_gene: TRBJ1-6
len: 14
d_gene: TRBD1
v_gene: TRBV6-5
CDR3aa: CASRPGTVLSPLHF
CDR3nt: TGTGCCAGCAGACCCGGGACAGTATTATCACCCCTCCACTTT

abundance: .
j_gene: TRBJ1-4
len: 11
d_gene: .
v_gene: TRBV7-9
CDR3aa: CASSGSEKLFF
CDR3nt: TGTGCCAGCAGCGGCAGTGAAAAACTGTTTTTT

abundance: .
j_gene: TRBJ2-5
len: 15
d_gene: .
v_gene: TRBV28
CDR3aa: CASSLRARDRETQYF
CDR3nt: TGTGCCAGCAGTTTAAGGGCGCGGGATCGAGAGACCCAGTACTTC

abundance: few
j_gene: TRBJ2-2
len: 16
d_gene: .
v_gene: TRBV7-2
CDR3aa: CASSSGQGGLAGELFF
CDR3nt: TGTGCCAGCAGCTCTGGACAGGGAGGGTTGGCCGGGGAGCTGTTTTTT

abundance: .
j_gene: TRBJ2-3
len: 11
d_gene: .
v_gene: TRBV20-1
CDR3aa: CSAPLRDTQYF
CDR3nt: TGCAGTGCACCCCTGAGGGATACGCAGTATTTT

abundance: .
j_gene: TRBJ2-1
len: 17
d_gene: .
v_gene: TRBV13
CDR3aa: CASSLVGGGTRDNEQFF
CDR3nt: TGTGCCAGCAGCTTAGTAGGTGGAGGGACTCGGGACAATGAGCAGTTCTTC

abundance: .
j_gene: TRBJ1-4
len: 14
d_gene: TRBD1
v_gene: TRBV2
CDR3aa: CASTQGGSGEKLFF
CDR3nt: TGTGCCAGCACCCAGGGGGGTTCCGGGGAAAAACTGTTTTTT

abundance: .
j_gene: TRBJ2-4
len: 16
d_gene: TRBD2
v_gene: TRBV6-4
CDR3aa: CASSESAGAGKNIQYF
CDR3nt: TGTGCCAGCAGTGAATCGGCGGGAGCTGGCAAAAACATTCAGTACTTC

abundance: once
j_gene: TRBJ2-1
len: 11
d_gene: .
v_gene: TRBV13
CDR3aa: CASSLANEQFF
CDR3nt: TGTGCCAGCAGCTTAGCGAATGAGCAGTTCTTC

abundance: .
j_gene: TRBJ1-1
len: 14
d_gene: .
v_gene: TRBV19
CDR3aa: CASSSNVQGIEAFF
CDR3nt: TGTGCCAGTAGTAGCAACGTACAGGGAATTGAAGCTTTCTTT

abundance: .
j_gene: TRBJ1-5
len: 13
d_gene: .
v_gene: TRBV27
CDR3aa: CASSSYSNQPQHF
CDR3nt: TGTGCCAGCAGCTCTTATAGCAATCAGCCCCAGCATTTT

abundance: .
j_gene: TRBJ1-2
len: 14
d_gene: .
v_gene: TRBV5-4
CDR3aa: CASSLLGGNYGYTF
CDR3nt: TGTGCCAGCAGCTTGCTGGGGGGTAACTATGGCTACACCTTC

abundance: .
j_gene: TRBJ1-4
len: 14
d_gene: TRBD1
v_gene: TRBV7-9
CDR3aa: CASSQGQINEKLFF
CDR3nt: TGTGCCAGCAGCCAGGGACAGATCAATGAAAAACTGTTTTTT

abundance: .
j_gene: TRBJ2-6
len: 17
d_gene: TRBD1
v_gene: TRBV19
CDR3aa: CASSMRDRVFGANVLTF
CDR3nt: TGTGCCAGTAGTATGAGGGACAGGGTCTTTGGGGCCAACGTCCTGACTTTC

abundance: .
j_gene: TRBJ1-1
len: 15
d_gene: TRBD1
v_gene: TRBV28
CDR3aa: CASRGDRGRNTEAFF
CDR3nt: TGTGCCAGCAGGGGGGACAGGGGGCGAAACACTGAAGCTTTCTTT

abundance: .
j_gene: TRBJ1-6
len: 15
d_gene: TRBD1
v_gene: TRBV6-2/TRBV6-3
CDR3aa: CASSYRTGGESPLHF
CDR3nt: TGTGCCAGCAGTTACCGGACAGGGGGTGAATCACCCCTCCACTTT